This T cell receptor beta chain was sequenced during a study of cytomegalovirus exposure and HLA in healthy donors. TCRdb's table, derived via immunoSEQ multiplex PCR, lists solely in-frame clones and lacks some. The sample has 150,000 to 200,000 clones; about 88% are singletons. This sequence originates from a woman in her late teens or twenties in good health and CMV-seronegative. Sequencing was carried out using PBMCs.

CDR3 bases: TGTGCCAGCAGTTCGAAGCGACAGGGTAGAACTGAAGCTTTCTTT. Translating gives CASSSKRQGRTEAFF. This chain joins TRBV27 and TRBJ1-1, with 7 bases matching TRBD1. V lost 4 bases, J lost 5 bases, and 10 bases stayed unmatched. Germline CDR1 reads MNHEY; CDR2 reads SMNVEV (reference sequence). CDR3 length equals 15 residues.